A selection of T cell receptor beta chains follows, all from one sample in a study of cytomegalovirus exposure and HLA in healthy donors. The method was immunoSEQ multiplex PCR; TCRdb's version includes in-frame clones alone and lacks a portion of them. The sample includes 50,000 to 65,000 clones, more than 70% seen only once; the top ten take just over 50%. Material for sequencing was PBMCs. The receptors here all came from a man in his fifties or sixties in good health and CMV-seropositive. Both conserved end residues are part of each CDR3. The D gene is left open where the match is weak. Some rows mark clone size as missing; the rest say once, few, many or name a class of expanded clone.

abundance,len,j_gene,v_gene,d_gene,CDR3nt,CDR3aa
-,16,TRBJ1-2,TRBV28,-,TGTGCCAGCAGCCCCAACGGCGGCGGGGATAGTTATGGCTACACCTTC,CASSPNGGGDSYGYTF
-,18,TRBJ1-5,TRBV27,TRBD1,TGTGCCAGCAGTCCCCACCATCTACAGGGGCCATGGGATCAGCCCCAGCATTTT,CASSPHHLQGPWDQPQHF
-,18,TRBJ2-7,TRBV7-2,TRBD2,TGTGCCAGCAGCTCCCGATTTGGACTAGCGGGAGGCTCCTACGAGCAGTACTTC,CASSSRFGLAGGSYEQYF
few,15,TRBJ2-6,TRBV6-5,-,TGTGCCAGCAGTTTACAGGGCCCTGGGGCCAACGTCCTGACTTTC,CASSLQGPGANVLTF
once,20,TRBJ1-1,TRBV6-4,TRBD1,TGTGCCAGCAACCACACCCCCGCCCGCCCCGGACAGGGGGTAGGGACTGAAGCTTTCTTT,CASNHTPARPGQGVGTEAFF
-,14,TRBJ2-7,TRBV11-2,TRBD1,TGTGCCAGCAGCTTTGGACAGGGGGCGGGGGAGCAGTACTTC,CASSFGQGAGEQYF
-,16,TRBJ2-3,TRBV4-1,-,TGCGCCAGCAGCCAAGAAGGGCTAGCGCACACAGATACGCAGTATTTT,CASSQEGLAHTDTQYF
-,17,TRBJ2-3,TRBV7-9,-,TGTGCCAGCAGCTTAGGGACAGCCAAGGTCAGCACAGATACGCAGTATTTT,CASSLGTAKVSTDTQYF
few,13,TRBJ2-7,TRBV7-6,-,TGTGCCAGCAGAGGAGAGTCTTCCTACGAGCAGTACTTC,CASRGESSYEQYF
-,13,TRBJ1-2,TRBV28,-,TGTGCCAGCAGTTTGGCAGGGCCCTATGGCTACACCTTC,CASSLAGPYGYTF
-,14,TRBJ2-3,TRBV5-1,-,TGCGCCAGCAGCTCCTACAGGATGACAGATACGCAGTATTTT,CASSSYRMTDTQYF
-,14,TRBJ2-1,TRBV6-1,TRBD1,TGTGCCAGCATGAGACAGGGGGTCTACAATGAGCAGTTCTTC,CASMRQGVYNEQFF
-,17,TRBJ2-3,TRBV27,-,TGTGCCAGCGCCCCCTCGGTTTTGTTGGGAGTCACAGATACGCAGTATTTT,CASAPSVLLGVTDTQYF
once,15,TRBJ2-1,TRBV5-4,TRBD2,TGTGCCAGCAGCTCCCCTAGCGGGAGGGCCTCTGAGCAGTTCTTC,CASSSPSGRASEQFF
-,12,TRBJ2-7,TRBV11-2,-,TGTGCCAGCAGCTTAGATCGATACGAGCAGTACTTC,CASSLDRYEQYF
-,13,TRBJ1-3,TRBV6-1,-,TGTGCCAGCAGACAGTCACCTGGAAACACCATATATTTT,CASRQSPGNTIYF
few,19,TRBJ1-2,TRBV4-3,-,TGCGCCAGCATCCAAGTTATTTTTATTGTGGGAACCGGGGGTCTAGGCTACACCTTC,CASIQVIFIVGTGGLGYTF
once,16,TRBJ1-4,TRBV7-8,TRBD1,TGTGCCAGCAGCTCAGGGGGGTACAGGGGACGGGAAAAACTGTTTTTT,CASSSGGYRGREKLFF
-,14,TRBJ2-7,TRBV6-5,TRBD1,TGTGCCAGCTCTAAGGTAACAGGGGCCCACGAGCAGTACTTC,CASSKVTGAHEQYF
-,14,TRBJ2-7,TRBV5-1,-,TGCGCCAGCAGCTTGGGGGAGTGGACCTACGAGCAGTACTTC,CASSLGEWTYEQYF
-,17,TRBJ2-2,TRBV27,-,TGTGCCAGCAGTCCAAATCCGGCTAGAAGCCTCACCGGGGAGCTGTTTTTT,CASSPNPARSLTGELFF
-,16,TRBJ2-7,TRBV2,-,TGTGCCAGCAGTGAGGGGGGGCAGTGGGAGTATTCCGAGCAGTACTTC,CASSEGGQWEYSEQYF
once,14,TRBJ2-2,TRBV2,-,TGTGCCAGCAGTGTATATCTGAACACCGGGGAGCTGTTTTTT,CASSVYLNTGELFF
few,14,TRBJ1-5,TRBV6-6,-,TGTGCCAGCAGTTACCCCAACAGGGATCAGCCCCAGCATTTT,CASSYPNRDQPQHF
-,16,TRBJ2-2,TRBV7-2,-,TGTGCCAGCAGCCCCCAAGGTCCGATCCGGGGCGGGGAGCTGTTTTTT,CASSPQGPIRGGELFF
-,18,TRBJ2-2,TRBV18,TRBD1,TGTGCCAGCTCACCAAGTTTGCAGGGGGCGGTGAACACCGGGGAGCTGTTTTTT,CASSPSLQGAVNTGELFF
-,14,TRBJ2-7,TRBV28,TRBD1,TGTGCCAGCAGTTCACCGGGACAGGGCTACGAGCAGTACTTC,CASSSPGQGYEQYF
-,16,TRBJ1-5,TRBV7-2,-,TGTGCCAGCAGCTTAGTGAGGTCCGGAGTGGGTCAGCCCCAGCATTTT,CASSLVRSGVGQPQHF
few,17,TRBJ2-2,TRBV5-4,TRBD2,TGTGCCAGCAGCCCCAACAGCGGGAGGGCGGACACCGGGGAGCTGTTTTTT,CASSPNSGRADTGELFF
-,12,TRBJ2-1,TRBV19,-,TGTGCCAGTAGTCCCGACTACCTCGAGCAGTTCTTC,CASSPDYLEQFF
few,17,TRBJ2-5,TRBV4-1,-,TGCGCCAGCAGCCCACCTTTGGGGACCCCAGGGGAAGAGACCCAGTACTTC,CASSPPLGTPGEETQYF
-,14,TRBJ2-7,TRBV5-4,TRBD1,TGTGCCAGCAGCTTAAAAGTGGCAGGGGGCGAGCAGTACTTC,CASSLKVAGGEQYF
-,18,TRBJ1-4,TRBV7-9,-,TGTGCCAGCAGCTTAGGACGGGGCGGGGGAGCAACTAATGAAAAACTGTTTTTT,CASSLGRGGGATNEKLFF
-,15,TRBJ1-2,TRBV29-1,TRBD1,TGCAGCGTTCACCCGAACAGGGGCGATAACTATGGCTACACCTTC,CSVHPNRGDNYGYTF
-,15,TRBJ2-3,TRBV6-1,-,TGTGCCAGCAGTGACAGGGGTGCAGGGGCAGATACGCAGTATTTT,CASSDRGAGADTQYF
-,13,TRBJ1-1,TRBV6-5,-,TGTGCCAGCAGTTGGGCCGTGAACACTGAAGCTTTCTTT,CASSWAVNTEAFF
-,13,TRBJ2-7,TRBV19,-,TGTGCCAGTAGTATAGGACAAGGCTACGAGCAGTACTTC,CASSIGQGYEQYF
-,14,TRBJ2-7,TRBV7-6,TRBD2,TGTGCCAGCAGCTTCTCACAGCGGGGTGACGAGCAGTACTTC,CASSFSQRGDEQYF
-,15,TRBJ2-7,TRBV9,TRBD2,TGTGCCAGCAGCGGGGGGACTAGCGGGAAGTACGAGCAGTACTTC,CASSGGTSGKYEQYF
-,15,TRBJ2-3,TRBV5-6,TRBD2,TGTGCCAGCAGCTTGACGGGGGGGCCGGCAGATACGCAGTATTTT,CASSLTGGPADTQYF
once,14,TRBJ2-2,TRBV18,TRBD1,TGTGCCAGCTTTCCTCCCGGGACAGAGGGTGAGCTGTTTTTT,CASFPPGTEGELFF
-,14,TRBJ2-5,TRBV29-1,TRBD1,TGCAGCGTCCGGGACAGGGGGCTCCAAGAGACCCAGTACTTC,CSVRDRGLQETQYF
-,14,TRBJ2-5,TRBV9,-,TGTGCCAGCAGCGTAGGGAGCACCCAAGAGACCCAGTACTTC,CASSVGSTQETQYF
-,15,TRBJ1-1,TRBV5-1,-,TGCGCCAGCAGCTTGGGGGCAGCCCTGGACACTGAAGCTTTCTTT,CASSLGAALDTEAFF
-,17,TRBJ2-2,TRBV11-1,-,TGTGGCAGCAGACAGAAGATAGGGGGAAGAGGGGCCGGGGAGCTGTTTTTT,CGSRQKIGGRGAGELFF